Shown below are 9 T cell receptor beta chains from a single sample sequenced in a study of T cell repertoires in cytomegalovirus infection. TCRdb analysed the reads with MiXCR anew, one entry per CDR3 protein. The table records about 150,000 distinct CDR3 sequences, roughly a quarter of them present only once. The sequenced material came from PBMCs. These receptor sequences come from a human donor in good health (CMV status not recorded). Some clones in this sample may be carry-over from other donors' samples.

Ten or more counts support this clonotype. This sequence joins TRBV28 and TRBJ1-2, with TRBD1 as a possible D gene (6 bases). Germline V gene lookup returns CDR1 MDHEN and CDR2 SYDVKM. The CDR3 spans 16 residues. V shed 6 bases and J shed 4 bases, with 21 bases lying between them. The DNA of the CDR3 is TGTGCCAGCAGCAAGTTTACAGGGTCATTAAGCTATGGCTACACCTTC. Translated, it gives CASSKFTGSLSYGYTF.

V gene TRBV6-2 or TRBV6-3 combines with J gene TRBJ2-7; D ambiguous. Per the germline V gene, CDR1 is MNHEY and CDR2 is SVGEGT. V was clipped by 5 bases and J by 2 bases, with 19 bases between them. This CDR3 contains 16 residues. The CDR3 DNA is TGTGCCAGCAGTGGATGGACGAAAAACAACCCCTACGAGCAGTACTTC. Its translation: CASSGWTKNNPYEQYF.

Ten or more counts support this clonotype. This sequence joins TRBV2 and TRBJ2-7, with no clear D. Germline assignment: CDR1 SNHLY and CDR2 FYNNEI. The CDR3 runs 14 residues. V was pared by 5 bases and J by 1 base, with 12 bases between. As DNA, the CDR3 is TGTGCCAGCAGTCCCGAGGAATCTTCCTACGAGCAGTACTTC. It specifies CASSPEESSYEQYF. Together with reference TRBV2 and TRBJ2-7, the CDR3 gives the full variable domain: EPEVTQTPSHQVTQMGQEVILRCVPISNHLYFYWYRQILGQKVEFLVSFYNNEISEKSEIFDDQFSVERPDGSNFTLKIRSTKLEDSAMYFCASSPEESSYEQYFGPGTRLTVT.

This clonotype was counted at least ten times. V usage is TRBV7-2 and J usage is TRBJ2-2; D not certain. Germline V gene sequence: CDR1 SGHTA, CDR2 FQGNSA. Trimming pared 2 bases from V and 0 bases from J, leaving 7 bases between. The CDR3 covers 15 residues. The CDR3 loop reads CASSLTLANTGELFF. CDR3 DNA sequence: TGTGCCAGCAGCTTAACCCTAGCGAACACCGGGGAGCTGTTTTTT.

This clonotype was observed a few times. The chain is built from TRBV12-5 and TRBJ2-1; D assignment may be TRBD1 or TRBD2 (5 bases each). Trimming shortened V by 8 bases and J by 7 bases, and 12 bases separated the two germline ends. Germline-derived CDR1 and CDR2 are LGHNT and FRNRAP. The CDR3 extends over 12 amino acids. This chain's CDR3 is CASSEGRNEQFF. In nucleotides, the CDR3 is TGTGCTAGTTCAGAGGGGAGAAATGAGCAGTTCTTC.

The CDR3 here is CASSGPYDSPLHF. Here the CDR3 DNA reads TGTGCCAGCAGCGGTCCGTATGATTCACCCCTCCACTTT. The chain recombines TRBV28 with TRBJ1-6; D gene ambiguous. CDR1 and CDR2 (germline): MDHEN, SYDVKM. Trimming cost V 6 bases and J 8 bases, with 11 bases left between them. CDR3 length: 13 residues.

This clonotype was seen only a few times. The V and J genes are TRBV7-8 and TRBJ1-1; D call uncertain. The V and J ends lost 7 bases and 8 bases respectively, with 20 bases between them. CDR1 and CDR2 (germline): SGHVS, FQNEAQ. This CDR3 is built from 14 residues. The CDR3 nucleotides are TGTGCCAGCACCCTGAAGAGTACTTCGACGGAAGCTTTCTTT. Translation: CASTLKSTSTEAFF.

Only a few counts were recorded for this clonotype. V and J are TRBV5-4 and TRBJ1-2; D is unclear. This CDR3 contains 12 residues. From germline, CDR1 is SGHNT and CDR2 YYREEE (reference sequence). The V end was cut by 1 base, the J end by 6 bases, with 7 bases between. CDR3 DNA: TGTGCCAGCAGCTTGCAAATGGATGGCTACACCTTC. This sequence encodes CASSLQMDGYTF.

As DNA, the CDR3 is TGTGCCAGCAGCCCAAGATTTATACCTGGGAACACTGAAGCTTTCTTT. Amino acids: CASSPRFIPGNTEAFF. The chain has TRBV7-9 and TRBJ1-1; D unresolved. V gave up 5 bases and J gave up 1 base, with 17 bases separating them. The CDR3 is made up of 16 amino acids. The germline gives CDR1 SEHNR, CDR2 FQNEAQ (reference sequence).